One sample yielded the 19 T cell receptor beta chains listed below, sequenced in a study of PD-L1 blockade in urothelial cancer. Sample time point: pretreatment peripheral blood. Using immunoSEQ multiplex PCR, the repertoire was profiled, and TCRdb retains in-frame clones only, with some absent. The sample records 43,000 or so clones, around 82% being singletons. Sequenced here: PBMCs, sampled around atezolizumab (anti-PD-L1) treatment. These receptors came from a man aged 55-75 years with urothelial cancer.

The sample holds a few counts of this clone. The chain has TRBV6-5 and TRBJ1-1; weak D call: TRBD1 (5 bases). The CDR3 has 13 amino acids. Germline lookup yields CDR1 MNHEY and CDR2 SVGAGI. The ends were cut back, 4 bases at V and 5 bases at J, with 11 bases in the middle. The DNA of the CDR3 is TGTGCCAGCAGTTTAACAGGAGAAACTGAAGCTTTCTTT. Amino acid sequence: CASSLTGETEAFF.

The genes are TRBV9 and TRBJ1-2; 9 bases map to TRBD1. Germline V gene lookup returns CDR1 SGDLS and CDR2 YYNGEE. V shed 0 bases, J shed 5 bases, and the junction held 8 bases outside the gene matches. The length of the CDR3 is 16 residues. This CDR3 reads CASSVGGTGLVYGYTF. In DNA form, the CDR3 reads TGTGCCAGCAGCGTAGGAGGGACAGGGCTGGTATATGGCTACACCTTC.

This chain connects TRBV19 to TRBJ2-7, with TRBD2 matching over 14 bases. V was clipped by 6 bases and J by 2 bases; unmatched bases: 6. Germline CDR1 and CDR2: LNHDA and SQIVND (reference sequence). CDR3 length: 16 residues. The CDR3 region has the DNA TGTGCCAGTAGGACTAGCGGGAGGGCCGGAACCTACGAGCAGTACTTC. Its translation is CASRTSGRAGTYEQYF.

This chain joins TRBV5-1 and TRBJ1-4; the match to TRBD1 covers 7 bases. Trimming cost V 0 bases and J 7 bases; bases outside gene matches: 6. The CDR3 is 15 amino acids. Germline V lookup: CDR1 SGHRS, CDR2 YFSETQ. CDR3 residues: CASSLDRGEREKLFF. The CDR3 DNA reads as TGCGCCAGCAGCTTGGACAGGGGCGAACGTGAAAAACTGTTTTTT.

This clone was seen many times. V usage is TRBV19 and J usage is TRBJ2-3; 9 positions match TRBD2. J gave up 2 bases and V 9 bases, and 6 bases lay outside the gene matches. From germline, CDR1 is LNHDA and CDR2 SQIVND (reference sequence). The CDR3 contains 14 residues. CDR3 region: CASHSGGTTDTQYF. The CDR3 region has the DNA TGTGCCAGCCATAGCGGGGGAACCACAGATACGCAGTATTTT.

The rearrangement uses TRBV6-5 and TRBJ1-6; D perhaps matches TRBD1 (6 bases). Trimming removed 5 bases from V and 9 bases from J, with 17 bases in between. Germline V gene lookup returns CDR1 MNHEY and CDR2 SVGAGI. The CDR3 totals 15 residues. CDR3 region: CASSPSAGGGSPLHF. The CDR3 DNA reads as TGTGCCAGCAGTCCCTCGGCGGGGGGCGGTTCACCCCTCCACTTT.

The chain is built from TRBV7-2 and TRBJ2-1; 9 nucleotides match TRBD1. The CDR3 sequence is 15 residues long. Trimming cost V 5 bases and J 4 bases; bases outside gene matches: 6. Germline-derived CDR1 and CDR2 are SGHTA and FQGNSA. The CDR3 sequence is CASSLTGGFYNEQFF. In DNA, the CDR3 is TGTGCCAGCAGCCTGACAGGGGGTTTTTACAATGAGCAGTTCTTC.

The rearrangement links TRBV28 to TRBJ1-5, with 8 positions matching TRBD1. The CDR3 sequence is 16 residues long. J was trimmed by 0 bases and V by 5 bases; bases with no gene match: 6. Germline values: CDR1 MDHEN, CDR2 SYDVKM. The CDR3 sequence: CASSKDRGYSNQPQHF. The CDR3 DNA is TGTGCCAGCAGTAAAGACAGGGGCTATAGCAATCAGCCCCAGCATTTT.

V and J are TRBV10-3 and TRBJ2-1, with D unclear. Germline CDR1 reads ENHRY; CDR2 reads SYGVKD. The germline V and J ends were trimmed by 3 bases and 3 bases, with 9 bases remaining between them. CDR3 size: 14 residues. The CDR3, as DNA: TGTGCCATCAGTGACATTTCAGGCTACAATGAGCAGTTCTTC. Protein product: CAISDISGYNEQFF.

The CDR3 bases are TGTGCCAGCAGTGCCCCTAACACAGATACGCAGTATTTT. This gives the protein CASSAPNTDTQYF. V usage is TRBV6-4 and J usage is TRBJ2-3; no definite D call. CDR1 is MRHNA and CDR2 is SNTAGT in the germline V gene. Trimming shortened V by 4 bases and J by 2 bases, and 7 bases separated the two germline ends. The CDR3 loop spans 13 amino acids.

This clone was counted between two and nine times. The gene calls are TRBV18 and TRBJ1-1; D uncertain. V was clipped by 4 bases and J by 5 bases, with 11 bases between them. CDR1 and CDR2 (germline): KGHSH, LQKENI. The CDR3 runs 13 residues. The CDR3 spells CASSRAAETEAFF. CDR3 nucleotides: TGTGCCAGCTCACGGGCAGCTGAGACTGAAGCTTTCTTT.

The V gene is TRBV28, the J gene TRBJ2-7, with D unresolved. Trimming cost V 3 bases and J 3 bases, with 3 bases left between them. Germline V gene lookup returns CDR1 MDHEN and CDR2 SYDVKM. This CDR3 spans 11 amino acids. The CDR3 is CASSFIYEQYF. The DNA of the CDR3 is TGTGCCAGCAGTTTTATCTACGAGCAGTACTTC. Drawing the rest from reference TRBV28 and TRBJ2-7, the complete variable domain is DVKVTQSSRYLVKRTGEKVFLECVQDMDHENMFWYRQDPGLGLRLIYFSYDVKMKEKGDIPEGYSVSREKKERFSLILESASTNQTSMYLCASSFIYEQYFGPGTRLTVT.

The DNA for the CDR3 is TGCGCCAGCAGCTGGGACAGTGGCTACGAGCAGTACTTC. Translation gives CASSWDSGYEQYF. The V call is TRBV5-1, the J call TRBJ2-7; 7 bases map to TRBD1. V lost 3 bases, J lost 3 bases, and 3 bases stayed unmatched. Germline lookup yields CDR1 SGHRS and CDR2 YFSETQ. This CDR3 has 13 residues.

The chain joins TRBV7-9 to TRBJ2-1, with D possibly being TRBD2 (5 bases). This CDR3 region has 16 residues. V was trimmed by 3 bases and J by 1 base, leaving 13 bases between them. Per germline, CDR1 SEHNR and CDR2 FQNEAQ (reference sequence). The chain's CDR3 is CASSLPQRPSYNEQFF. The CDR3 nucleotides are TGTGCCAGCAGCTTGCCCCAGCGGCCTTCCTACAATGAGCAGTTCTTC.

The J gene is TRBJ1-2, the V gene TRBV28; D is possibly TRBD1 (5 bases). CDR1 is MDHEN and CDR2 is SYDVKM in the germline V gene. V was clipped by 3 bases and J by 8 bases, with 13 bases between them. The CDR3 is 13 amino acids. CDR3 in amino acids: CASSFGAKKGYTF. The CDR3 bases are TGTGCCAGCAGTTTTGGGGCAAAAAAGGGCTACACCTTC.

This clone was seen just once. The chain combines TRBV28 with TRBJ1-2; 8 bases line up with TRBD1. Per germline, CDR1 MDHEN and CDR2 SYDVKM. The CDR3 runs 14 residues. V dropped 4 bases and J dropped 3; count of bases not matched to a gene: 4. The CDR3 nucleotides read TGTGCCAGCAGTTCCGCAGGGGGCTACTATGGCTACACCTTC. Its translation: CASSSAGGYYGYTF.

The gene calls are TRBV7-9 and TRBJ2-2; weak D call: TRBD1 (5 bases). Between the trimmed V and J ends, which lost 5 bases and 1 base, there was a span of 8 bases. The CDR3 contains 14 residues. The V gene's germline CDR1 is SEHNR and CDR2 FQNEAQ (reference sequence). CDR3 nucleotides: TGTGCCAGCAGCGTTCAGGGGAACACCGGGGAGCTGTTTTTT. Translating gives CASSVQGNTGELFF.

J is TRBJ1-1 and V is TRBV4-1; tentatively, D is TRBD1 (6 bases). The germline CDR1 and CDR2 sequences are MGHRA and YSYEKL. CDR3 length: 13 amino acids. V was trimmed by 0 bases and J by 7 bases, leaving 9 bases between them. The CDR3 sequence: CASSQEIQGEAFF. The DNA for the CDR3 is TGCGCCAGCAGCCAAGAAATACAGGGTGAAGCTTTCTTT.

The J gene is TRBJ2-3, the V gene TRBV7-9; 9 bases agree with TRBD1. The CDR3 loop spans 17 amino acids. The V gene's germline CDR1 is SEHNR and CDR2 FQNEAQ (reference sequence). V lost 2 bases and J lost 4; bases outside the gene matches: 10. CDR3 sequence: CASSLRRGQGLADTQYF. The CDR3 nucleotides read TGTGCCAGCAGCTTACGTCGGGGACAGGGCTTAGCAGATACGCAGTATTTT.